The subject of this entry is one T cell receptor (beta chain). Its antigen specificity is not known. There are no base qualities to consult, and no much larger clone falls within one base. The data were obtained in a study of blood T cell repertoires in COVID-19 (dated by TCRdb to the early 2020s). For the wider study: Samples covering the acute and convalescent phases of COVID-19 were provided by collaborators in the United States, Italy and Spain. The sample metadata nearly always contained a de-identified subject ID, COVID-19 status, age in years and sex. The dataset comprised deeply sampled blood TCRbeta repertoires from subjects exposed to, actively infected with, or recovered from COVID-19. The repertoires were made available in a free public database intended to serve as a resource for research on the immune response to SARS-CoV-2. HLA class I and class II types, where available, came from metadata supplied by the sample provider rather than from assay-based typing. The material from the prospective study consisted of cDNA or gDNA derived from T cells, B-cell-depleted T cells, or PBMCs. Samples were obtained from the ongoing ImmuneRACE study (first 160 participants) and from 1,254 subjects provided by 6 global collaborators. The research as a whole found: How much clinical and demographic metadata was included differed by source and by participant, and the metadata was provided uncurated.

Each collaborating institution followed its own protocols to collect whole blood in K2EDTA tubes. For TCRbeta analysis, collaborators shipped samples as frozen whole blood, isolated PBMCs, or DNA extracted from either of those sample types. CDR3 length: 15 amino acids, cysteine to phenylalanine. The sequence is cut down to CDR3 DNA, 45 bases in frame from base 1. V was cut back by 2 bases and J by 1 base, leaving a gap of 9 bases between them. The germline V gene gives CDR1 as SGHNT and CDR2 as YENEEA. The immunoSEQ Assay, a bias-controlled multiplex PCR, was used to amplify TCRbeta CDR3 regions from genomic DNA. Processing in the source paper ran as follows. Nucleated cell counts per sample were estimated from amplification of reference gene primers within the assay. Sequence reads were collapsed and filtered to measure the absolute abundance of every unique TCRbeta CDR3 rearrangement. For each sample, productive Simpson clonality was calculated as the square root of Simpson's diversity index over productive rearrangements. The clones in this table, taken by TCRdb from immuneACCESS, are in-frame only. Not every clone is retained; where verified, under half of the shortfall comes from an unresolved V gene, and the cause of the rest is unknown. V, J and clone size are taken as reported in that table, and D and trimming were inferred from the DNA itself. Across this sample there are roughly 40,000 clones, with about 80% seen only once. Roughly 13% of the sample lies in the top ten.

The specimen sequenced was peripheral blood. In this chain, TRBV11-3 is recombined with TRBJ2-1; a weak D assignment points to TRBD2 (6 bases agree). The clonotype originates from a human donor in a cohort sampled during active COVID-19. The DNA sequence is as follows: TGTGCCAGCAGCTTAAGGGCGGGATCCTACAATGAGCAGTTCTTC. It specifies CASSLRAGSYNEQFF.